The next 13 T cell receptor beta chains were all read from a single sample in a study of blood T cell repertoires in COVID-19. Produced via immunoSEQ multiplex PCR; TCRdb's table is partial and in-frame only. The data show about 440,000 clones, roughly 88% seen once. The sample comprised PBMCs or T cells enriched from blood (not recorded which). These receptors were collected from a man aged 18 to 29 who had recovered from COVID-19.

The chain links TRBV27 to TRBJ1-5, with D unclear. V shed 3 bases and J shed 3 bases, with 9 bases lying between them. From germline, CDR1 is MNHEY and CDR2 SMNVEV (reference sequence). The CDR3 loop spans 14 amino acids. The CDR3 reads CASSLGRPNQPQHF. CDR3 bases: TGTGCCAGCAGTTTGGGCAGACCCAATCAGCCCCAGCATTTT.

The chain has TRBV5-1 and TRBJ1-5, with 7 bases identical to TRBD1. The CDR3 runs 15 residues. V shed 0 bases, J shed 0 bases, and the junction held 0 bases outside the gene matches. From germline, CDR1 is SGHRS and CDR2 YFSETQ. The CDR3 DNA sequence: TGCGCCAGCAGCTTGGGGGACAGTAGCAATCAGCCCCAGCATTTT. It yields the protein CASSLGDSSNQPQHF.

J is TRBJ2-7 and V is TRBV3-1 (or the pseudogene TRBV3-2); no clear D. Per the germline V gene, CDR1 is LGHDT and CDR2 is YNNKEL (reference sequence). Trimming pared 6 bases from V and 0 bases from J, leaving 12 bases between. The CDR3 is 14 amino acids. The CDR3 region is CASRMMSDSYEQYF. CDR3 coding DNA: TGTGCCAGCAGAATGATGAGCGACTCCTACGAGCAGTACTTC.

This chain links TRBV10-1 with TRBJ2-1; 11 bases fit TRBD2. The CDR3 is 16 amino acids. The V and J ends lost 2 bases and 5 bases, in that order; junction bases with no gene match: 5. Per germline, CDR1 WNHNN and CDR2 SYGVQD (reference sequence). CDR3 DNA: TGCGCCAGCAGTGAGATGGCTAGCGGGGGGAACAATGAGCAGTTCTTC. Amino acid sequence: CASSEMASGGNNEQFF.

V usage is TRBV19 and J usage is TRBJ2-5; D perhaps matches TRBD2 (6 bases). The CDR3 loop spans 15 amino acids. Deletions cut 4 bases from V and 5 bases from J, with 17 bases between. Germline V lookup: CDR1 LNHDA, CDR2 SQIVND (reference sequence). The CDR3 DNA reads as TGTGCCAGTAGTAATCCGGGAGTAGGTATCGAGACCCAGTACTTC. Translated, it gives CASSNPGVGIETQYF.

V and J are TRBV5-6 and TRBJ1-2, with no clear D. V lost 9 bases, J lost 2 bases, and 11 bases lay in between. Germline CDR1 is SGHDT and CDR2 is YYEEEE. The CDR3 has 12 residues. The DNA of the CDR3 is TGTGCCACCTCGGACTTAAACTATGGCTACACCTTC. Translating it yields CATSDLNYGYTF.

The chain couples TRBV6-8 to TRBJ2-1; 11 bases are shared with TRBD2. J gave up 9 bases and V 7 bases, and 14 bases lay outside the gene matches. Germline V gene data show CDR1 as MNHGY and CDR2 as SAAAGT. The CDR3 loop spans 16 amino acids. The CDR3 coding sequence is TGTGCCAGCAATCCGCCACTAGCGGGAGAGTTTAGTGAGCAGTTCTTC. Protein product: CASNPPLAGEFSEQFF.

This CDR3 is CASSRVNYGYTF. CDR3 coding DNA: TGTGCCAGCAGTCGTGTTAACTATGGCTACACCTTC. The chain has TRBV25-1 and TRBJ1-2; no definite D call. Germline CDR1 reads MGHDK; CDR2 reads SYGVNS. Trimming took 5 bases from V and 1 from J, leaving 5 bases between them. The CDR3 contains 12 residues.

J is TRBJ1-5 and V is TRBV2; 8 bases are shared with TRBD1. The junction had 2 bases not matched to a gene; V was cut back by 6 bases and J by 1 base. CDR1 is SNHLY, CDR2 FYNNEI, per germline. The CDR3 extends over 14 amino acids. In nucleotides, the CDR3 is TGTGCCAGCAGAAGGACAGGGAGCAATCAGCCCCAGCATTTT. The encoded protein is CASRRTGSNQPQHF.

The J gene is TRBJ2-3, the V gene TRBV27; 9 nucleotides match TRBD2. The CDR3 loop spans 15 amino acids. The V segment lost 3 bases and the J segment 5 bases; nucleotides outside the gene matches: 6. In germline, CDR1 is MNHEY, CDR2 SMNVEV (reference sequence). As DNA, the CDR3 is TGTGCCAGCAGTTTCGGCGGGGGGGCGGGAGATACGCAGTATTTT. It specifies CASSFGGGAGDTQYF.

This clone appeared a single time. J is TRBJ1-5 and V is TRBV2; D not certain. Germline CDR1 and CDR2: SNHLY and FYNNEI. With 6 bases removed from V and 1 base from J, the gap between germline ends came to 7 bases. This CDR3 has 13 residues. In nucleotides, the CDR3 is TGTGCCAGCAGGTGGAGGAGCAATCAGCCCCAGCATTTT. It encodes CASRWRSNQPQHF.

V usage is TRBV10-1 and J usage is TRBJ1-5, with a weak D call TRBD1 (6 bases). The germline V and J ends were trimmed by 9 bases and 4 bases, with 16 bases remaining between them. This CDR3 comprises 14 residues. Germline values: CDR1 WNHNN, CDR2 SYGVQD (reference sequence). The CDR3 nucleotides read TGCGCCAGGGATCCAGAAAGGGGGAATCAGCCCCAGCATTTT. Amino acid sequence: CARDPERGNQPQHF.

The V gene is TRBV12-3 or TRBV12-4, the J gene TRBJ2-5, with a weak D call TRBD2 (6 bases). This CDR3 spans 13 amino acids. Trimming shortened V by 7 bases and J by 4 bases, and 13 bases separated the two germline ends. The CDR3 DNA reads TGTGCCAGCACCAGAGGGGAGGCAGAGACCCAGTACTTC. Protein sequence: CASTRGEAETQYF.